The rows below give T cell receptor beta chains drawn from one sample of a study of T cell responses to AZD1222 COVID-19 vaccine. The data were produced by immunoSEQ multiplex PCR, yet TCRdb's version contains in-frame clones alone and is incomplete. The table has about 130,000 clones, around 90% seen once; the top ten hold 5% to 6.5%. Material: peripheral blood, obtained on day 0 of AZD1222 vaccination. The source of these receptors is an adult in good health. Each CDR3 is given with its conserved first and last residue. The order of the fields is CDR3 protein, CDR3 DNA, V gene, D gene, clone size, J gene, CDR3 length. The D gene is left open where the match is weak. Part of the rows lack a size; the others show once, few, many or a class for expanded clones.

CDR3aa: CASKQGYNEQFF; CDR3nt: TGTGCCAGCAAACAGGGGTACAATGAGCAGTTCTTC; v_gene: TRBV27; d_gene: TRBD1; abundance: .; j_gene: TRBJ2-1; len: 12
CDR3aa: CASSIDITYEQFF; CDR3nt: TGTGCCAGCAGCATTGACATAACGTATGAGCAGTTCTTC; v_gene: TRBV7-8; d_gene: .; abundance: .; j_gene: TRBJ2-1; len: 13
CDR3aa: CASSLIGSPSTDTQYF; CDR3nt: TGTGCCAGCAGCTTGATCGGCAGTCCCAGCACAGATACGCAGTATTTT; v_gene: TRBV5-6; d_gene: .; abundance: .; j_gene: TRBJ2-3; len: 16
CDR3aa: CASSLTGGLTEAFF; CDR3nt: TGTGCCAGCAGTTTAACAGGGGGATTGACTGAAGCTTTCTTT; v_gene: TRBV27; d_gene: TRBD1; abundance: .; j_gene: TRBJ1-1; len: 14
CDR3aa: CAISESGFEAFF; CDR3nt: TGTGCCATCAGTGAGTCGGGGTTTGAAGCTTTCTTT; v_gene: TRBV10-3; d_gene: .; abundance: .; j_gene: TRBJ1-1; len: 12
CDR3aa: CASSSGLASADTQYF; CDR3nt: TGTGCCAGCAGTTCGGGACTAGCGTCGGCAGATACGCAGTATTTT; v_gene: TRBV27; d_gene: TRBD2; abundance: .; j_gene: TRBJ2-3; len: 15
CDR3aa: CASSLLAGQGDTQYF; CDR3nt: TGTGCCAGCAGCCTACTAGCGGGGCAGGGAGATACGCAGTATTTT; v_gene: TRBV6-2/TRBV6-3; d_gene: TRBD2; abundance: .; j_gene: TRBJ2-3; len: 15
CDR3aa: CASSLVGKGNTEAFF; CDR3nt: TGTGCCAGCAGCTTAGTAGGGAAGGGGAACACTGAAGCTTTCTTT; v_gene: TRBV7-2; d_gene: .; abundance: .; j_gene: TRBJ1-1; len: 15
CDR3aa: CASRGGTAAFF; CDR3nt: TGTGCCAGCAGAGGGGGGACAGCTGCTTTCTTT; v_gene: TRBV6-4; d_gene: TRBD1; abundance: .; j_gene: TRBJ1-1; len: 11
CDR3aa: CASSVASRDRGHNEQFF; CDR3nt: TGCGCCAGCAGTGTCGCGAGCCGGGACAGGGGGCACAATGAGCAGTTCTTC; v_gene: TRBV10-1; d_gene: TRBD1; abundance: .; j_gene: TRBJ2-1; len: 17
CDR3aa: CAWSERSNQPQHF; CDR3nt: TGTGCCTGGAGTGAAAGGAGCAATCAGCCCCAGCATTTT; v_gene: TRBV30; d_gene: .; abundance: .; j_gene: TRBJ1-5; len: 13
CDR3aa: CAWSRDINQPQHF; CDR3nt: TGTGCCTGGAGTAGAGATATAAATCAGCCCCAGCATTTT; v_gene: TRBV30; d_gene: .; abundance: .; j_gene: TRBJ1-5; len: 13
CDR3aa: CASSYAGTGGEKLFF; CDR3nt: TGTGCCAGTAGTTATGCCGGGACAGGGGGTGAAAAACTGTTTTTT; v_gene: TRBV19; d_gene: TRBD1; abundance: few; j_gene: TRBJ1-4; len: 15
CDR3aa: CSVDAGVSRETQYF; CDR3nt: TGCAGCGTTGACGCCGGGGTGAGTCGGGAGACCCAGTACTTC; v_gene: TRBV29-1; d_gene: .; abundance: .; j_gene: TRBJ2-5; len: 14
CDR3aa: CASIKGGQIKEDGYTF; CDR3nt: TGTGCCAGCATAAAGGGCGGACAGATAAAGGAAGATGGCTACACCTTC; v_gene: TRBV5-4; d_gene: .; abundance: .; j_gene: TRBJ1-2; len: 16
CDR3aa: CASSQDSQQYF; CDR3nt: TGTGCCAGCAGCCAAGACTCCCAGCAGTACTTC; v_gene: TRBV14; d_gene: .; abundance: .; j_gene: TRBJ2-7; len: 11
CDR3aa: CASSLQGASGNTIYF; CDR3nt: TGTGCCAGCAGCTTGCAGGGGGCATCAGGAAACACCATATATTTT; v_gene: TRBV5-4; d_gene: TRBD1; abundance: .; j_gene: TRBJ1-3; len: 15
CDR3aa: CASSSAGVNTGELFF; CDR3nt: TGTGCCAGCAGTTCTGCGGGGGTGAACACCGGGGAGCTGTTTTTT; v_gene: TRBV27; d_gene: TRBD2; abundance: .; j_gene: TRBJ2-2; len: 15
CDR3aa: CASSSRLGDREIYEQYF; CDR3nt: TGTGCCAGCAGTTCTCGGTTGGGGGACAGAGAGATTTACGAGCAGTACTTC; v_gene: TRBV27; d_gene: TRBD1; abundance: .; j_gene: TRBJ2-7; len: 17
CDR3aa: CASSLVSRAGAFF; CDR3nt: TGTGCCAGCAGTTTAGTATCCCGGGCAGGTGCTTTCTTT; v_gene: TRBV12-3/TRBV12-4; d_gene: .; abundance: .; j_gene: TRBJ1-1; len: 13
CDR3aa: CASSQGQPISEKLFF; CDR3nt: TGCGCCAGCAGCCAAGGACAACCGATATCCGAAAAACTGTTTTTT; v_gene: TRBV4-3; d_gene: .; abundance: .; j_gene: TRBJ1-4; len: 15
CDR3aa: CASTPGGQSNSPLHF; CDR3nt: TGTGCCAGCACCCCCGGGGGACAGAGTAATTCACCCCTCCACTTT; v_gene: TRBV28; d_gene: TRBD1; abundance: .; j_gene: TRBJ1-6; len: 15
CDR3aa: CASSPPSQVIRNQPQHF; CDR3nt: TGTGCCAGCAGCCCACCCTCGCAGGTCATCAGGAATCAGCCCCAGCATTTT; v_gene: TRBV5-8; d_gene: .; abundance: .; j_gene: TRBJ1-5; len: 17
CDR3aa: CASSLGPGYSGANVLTF; CDR3nt: TGCGCCAGCAGCTTGGGACCGGGATACTCTGGGGCCAACGTCCTGACTTTC; v_gene: TRBV5-1; d_gene: .; abundance: .; j_gene: TRBJ2-6; len: 17
CDR3aa: CASSVPGTPNEQFF; CDR3nt: TGTGCCAGCAGCGTACCCGGGACACCCAATGAGCAGTTCTTC; v_gene: TRBV6-5; d_gene: .; abundance: few; j_gene: TRBJ2-1; len: 14
CDR3aa: CASSTGGAAADTQYF; CDR3nt: TGTGCCAGCTCAACAGGGGGCGCGGCCGCAGATACGCAGTATTTT; v_gene: TRBV18; d_gene: TRBD1; abundance: .; j_gene: TRBJ2-3; len: 15
CDR3aa: CSASAEYGYEQYF; CDR3nt: TGCAGTGCTAGTGCCGAGTACGGGTACGAGCAGTACTTC; v_gene: TRBV20-1; d_gene: .; abundance: .; j_gene: TRBJ2-7; len: 13
CDR3aa: CASSTGGRSNQPQHF; CDR3nt: TGTGCCAGCAGCACAGGGGGTCGTAGCAATCAGCCCCAGCATTTT; v_gene: TRBV6-2/TRBV6-3; d_gene: TRBD1; abundance: .; j_gene: TRBJ1-5; len: 15
CDR3aa: CSVGTVGGGNTIYF; CDR3nt: TGCAGCGTTGGAACCGTGGGGGGAGGAAACACCATATATTTT; v_gene: TRBV29-1; d_gene: .; abundance: few; j_gene: TRBJ1-3; len: 14
CDR3aa: CAWRFGTGALGQYF; CDR3nt: TGTGCCTGGAGGTTCGGGACAGGGGCCCTCGGGCAGTACTTC; v_gene: TRBV30; d_gene: TRBD1; abundance: .; j_gene: TRBJ2-7; len: 14
CDR3aa: CASEQGRNEKLFF; CDR3nt: TGTGCCAGTGAACAGGGAAGAAACGAAAAACTGTTTTTT; v_gene: TRBV19; d_gene: .; abundance: .; j_gene: TRBJ1-4; len: 13